The sequence of this T cell receptor beta chain was determined in a study of CD8 T cells in Susac syndrome. Points from the study as a whole: The study recognized that its TCR sequencing and HLA analysis covered a relatively small number of individuals.

CD8+ and CD4+ T cells from blood underwent TCR beta sequencing, which was carried out in a high-throughput format. V was clipped by 3 bases and J by 6 bases, with 12 bases between them. The CDR3 consists of 13 residues. Germline lookup yields CDR1 MNHEY and CDR2 SMNVEV (reference sequence). Random hexamers served to reverse transcribe roughly 0.5 to 1 ug RNA. Across 54 Vbeta and 13 Jbeta, TCR beta CDR3 was amplified with immunoSEQ multiplex PCR. Via MiXCR, TCRdb re-called the immunoSEQ multiplex PCR reads, giving one row per CDR3 protein. The data contain approximately 150,000 distinct CDR3 sequences, 95% of them singletons. As regards this clonotype: Its matching antigen is unknown.

This TCR derives from a human donor with multiple sclerosis. Sequenced: CD4+ T cells from PBMCs. V gene TRBV27 combines with J gene TRBJ2-7, with no clear D. Here the CDR3 DNA reads TGTGCCAGCAGTTTTAGTAGGGTGGGCGAGCAGTACTTC. Translation gives CASSFSRVGEQYF.